The clone carrying this T cell receptor (beta chain) was picked up a small number of times. The antigen remains undetermined. This sample stems from a study of T cell repertoires in cytomegalovirus infection. In the study overall: Recently identified HLA-C-restricted CMV epitopes were used, and well-studied HLA-B-restricted CMV epitopes were used as well.

Trimming cost V 5 bases and J 2 bases; bases outside gene matches: 12. CDR3 length: 18 amino acids. Germline values: CDR1 SGHNT, CDR2 YENEEA. TCRdb processed the reads anew with MiXCR; each CDR3 protein has one entry. The sample comprises about 360,000 distinct CDR3 sequences, about 32% of which are singletons, and less than 15% rests with the top ten. This sequence originates from a human donor in good health (CMV status not recorded). Some clones in this sample may be carry-over from other donors' samples. V usage is TRBV11-3 and J usage is TRBJ2-1; TRBD2 matches 10 bases. This specimen consisted of cultured PBMCs, obtained from culture after CMV antigen stimulation. The CDR3 region is CASSLSWTSGSAYNEQFF. As DNA, the CDR3 is TGTGCCAGCAGCCTCTCCTGGACTAGCGGAAGTGCCTACAATGAGCAGTTCTTC.